This T cell receptor beta chain emerged from a study of CD8 T cells in ankylosing spondylitis (dated by TCRdb to the late 2010s). General notes on the study: The study set out to find disease-linked TCR variants by profiling T cell receptor beta repertoires in ankylosing spondylitis patients and healthy donors. Samples of peripheral blood were taken, and for ankylosing spondylitis patients, synovial fluid was collected as well. The full study cohort was made up of about 24 ankylosing spondylitis patients and over 90 healthy donors.

This clonotype was detected a few times. The specificity of this receptor is unknown. Base-call qualities are not available, and no considerably larger clone is one nucleotide away. The paper as a whole reports these results and caveats: Blood from ankylosing spondylitis patients appeared to be characterized by a TCR beta motif composed of under 10 highly homologous amino acid variants. The disease-linked clones were reported as significantly enriched in matched synovial fluid samples from ankylosing spondylitis patients. The disease-linked clones had a CD8+ phenotype and were found at relatively low frequencies in peripheral blood. Some TCR beta motif variants had previously been reported in synovial fluid and blood of reactive arthritis patients, which suggested common disease-initiation mechanisms.

Sequenced on an Illumina HiSeq 2500. Quantitative 5'-RACE with molecular barcodes was the method used to prepare the TCR beta libraries. As for the authors' bioinformatics: Disease-linked TCR variants were identified with a new computational method built on a probabilistic model of VDJ rearrangement. TCRdb redid the processing of the public reads, applying fastp at Q25 and MiXCR, and retained in-frame beta chains. Each CDR3 protein gets just one entry, which takes the most common genes and DNA from the rows behind it. The V and J calls and clone size are TCRdb's, not the authors'. Counted in this sample were about 42,000 distinct CDR3 sequences; 3% to 4% of them appeared once. Roughly 4% of the sample belongs to the ten largest clones. Including the terminal cysteine and phenylalanine, the CDR3 comprises 14 residues. CDR3 DNA is the only sequence kept; it has 42 bases, read in frame from the first base. Clipping removes 4 bases from V and 1 base from J, with 4 as the unmatched junction base count. Via the germline V gene, CDR1 is SGDLS and CDR2 YYNGEE.

Recombination joined TRBV9 with TRBJ2-5, with 7 middle bases fitting TRBD2. The clonotype was recovered from a female donor with ankylosing spondylitis or in good health (not recorded which). The sequenced material came from blood, either unsorted or a sorted T cell fraction (not recorded which). The nucleotide sequence reads TGTGCCAGCAGCTGGGAGGGAGGCCAAGAGACCCAGTACTTC. It codes for CASSWEGGQETQYF.